This TCR beta chain was captured by sequencing in a study of graft-versus-host responses after intestinal transplantation. Study-wide results and limits: In recipient marrow, GvH clones were found, and some appeared first in ileum or blood.

TCRdb's table, derived via immunoSEQ multiplex PCR, lists solely in-frame clones and lacks some. The sample holds 90,000 to 130,000 clones, approximately 93% seen once. V gave up 0 bases and J gave up 0 bases; unmatched junction bases: 3. Germline values: CDR1 SGHRS, CDR2 YFSETQ. The CDR3 is 16 residues long. Regarding this clone: Its antigen is not identified.

The material sequenced was unstimulated CD8+ T cells sorted from spleen or lymph node cells, taken before transplant. This rearrangement joins TRBV5-1 to TRBJ1-5, with 7 positions matching TRBD1. The TCR was taken from a human donor who was the organ donor for an intestinal transplant. CDR3 sequence: CASSLEGAYSNQPQHF. The CDR3 DNA is TGCGCCAGCAGCTTGGAGGGGGCTTATAGCAATCAGCCCCAGCATTTT.